Shown below are 23 T cell receptor beta chains from a single sample sequenced in a study of blood T cell repertoires in COVID-19. Assay used: immunoSEQ multiplex PCR; TCRdb lists only in-frame clones, some missing. The data hold 68,000 or so clones, with 65% to 80% observed a single time. The sample comprised peripheral blood. The receptors were sampled from a human donor in a cohort sampled during active COVID-19.

CDR3 in amino acids: CASSPQLEAGELFF. The CDR3 DNA follows: TGCGCCAGCAGCCCCCAATTGGAGGCCGGGGAGCTGTTTTTT. The chain uses TRBV5-1 and TRBJ2-2, with D possibly matching TRBD2 (5 bases). This CDR3 has 14 residues. Trimming stripped 4 bases from V and 6 bases from J, with 13 bases between. From germline, CDR1 is SGHRS and CDR2 YFSETQ.

This sequence joins TRBV28 and TRBJ1-3; TRBD1 might be the D (5 bases). This CDR3 is 13 amino acids long. Germline CDR1 is MDHEN and CDR2 is SYDVKM. With 2 bases removed from V and 4 bases from J, the gap between germline ends came to 6 bases. CDR3 sequence: CASSLPGGNTIYF. The CDR3, as DNA: TGTGCCAGCAGTTTACCAGGGGGAAACACCATATATTTT.

The gene calls are TRBV3-1 (or the pseudogene TRBV3-2) and TRBJ2-7; maybe TRBD2 (7 bases). The CDR3 runs 15 residues. The germline CDR1 and CDR2 sequences are LGHDT and YNNKEL (reference sequence). Trimming stripped 0 bases from V and 2 bases from J, with 11 bases between. The CDR3 loop reads CASSQEGRGTYEQYF. CDR3 in DNA: TGTGCCAGCAGCCAAGAAGGGAGGGGGACCTACGAGCAGTACTTC.

This clone has a handful of counts. The chain uses TRBV2 and TRBJ2-2, with no clear D. Germline CDR1 SNHLY, CDR2 FYNNEI. The CDR3 is made up of 14 amino acids. Between the trimmed V and J ends, which lost 6 bases and 5 bases, there was a span of 13 bases. CDR3 region: CASSAVAGTGELFF. The CDR3, as DNA: TGTGCCAGCAGCGCTGTAGCCGGGACCGGGGAGCTGTTTTTT.

The chain couples TRBV7-2 to TRBJ2-1; 8 bases align to TRBD1. The ends lost 5 bases at V and 9 bases at J; junction bases unmatched: 12. There are 15 residues in the CDR3. Germline V gene lookup returns CDR1 SGHTA and CDR2 FQGNSA. The CDR3 DNA follows: TGTGCCAGCAGCCCGGGACAGGCCTACCGGGGTGAGCAGTTCTTC. It is translated as CASSPGQAYRGEQFF.

V usage is TRBV11-2 and J usage is TRBJ2-7, with a weak D call TRBD2 (5 bases). The germline CDR1 and CDR2 sequences are SGHAT and FQNNGV. V dropped 5 bases and J dropped 3 bases, with 17 bases sitting between them. This CDR3 region has 15 residues. The CDR3 DNA reads as TGTGCCAGCAGCCTTAGGGTAGCCGGAGGCTACGAGCAGTACTTC. It codes for CASSLRVAGGYEQYF.

This clone occurred once. The chain uses TRBV5-4 and TRBJ2-2, with D possibly being TRBD1 (6 bases). The CDR3 contains 15 residues. Germline V gene data show CDR1 as SGHNT and CDR2 as YYREEE (reference sequence). The V end lost 3 bases, the J end lost 5 bases, and 14 bases lay between the germline ends. CDR3 sequence (DNA): TGTGCCAGCAGCTCGGCGACAGGTGGGACCGGGGAGCTGTTTTTT. Its translation: CASSSATGGTGELFF.

This clone has ten or more counts. This sequence joins TRBV19 and TRBJ2-7; perhaps TRBD2 as D (5 bases). From germline, CDR1 is LNHDA and CDR2 SQIVND (reference sequence). Trimming stripped 8 bases from V and 4 bases from J, with 12 bases between. The CDR3 loop spans 12 amino acids. CDR3 sequence reads: CASGSTEYEQYF. The DNA for the CDR3 is TGTGCCAGTGGGAGTACAGAGTACGAGCAGTACTTC.

The CDR3 spells CASSSAAAQAGTDTQYF. The CDR3 bases are TGTGCCAGCAGTTCAGCGGCAGCCCAAGCAGGCACAGATACGCAGTATTTT. This chain uses TRBV28 with TRBJ2-3; D is perhaps TRBD2 (5 bases). V was clipped by 4 bases and J by 1 base, with 18 bases between them. This CDR3 region has 17 residues. Germline-derived CDR1 and CDR2 are MDHEN and SYDVKM.

The V and J genes are TRBV19 and TRBJ1-5; D is unclear. CDR1 LNHDA and CDR2 SQIVND come from the germline V gene (reference sequence). The CDR3 has 15 amino acids. Trimming removed 3 bases from V and 11 bases from J, with 20 bases in between. CDR3 sequence reads: CASSISDVPTSTQHF. CDR3 nucleotides: TGTGCCAGTAGTATTTCAGACGTCCCGACATCAACCCAGCATTTT.

V and J are TRBV28 and TRBJ2-2; 8 bases match TRBD2. The V and J ends lost 3 bases and 1 base, in that order; junction bases with no gene match: 10. Germline CDR1 reads MDHEN; CDR2 reads SYDVKM. This CDR3 comprises 18 residues. In DNA form, the CDR3 reads TGTGCCAGCAGTTTCGCCTTTGGACTAGCCGAGAACACCGGGGAGCTGTTTTTT. Protein product: CASSFAFGLAENTGELFF.

This sequence joins TRBV6-5 and TRBJ2-7, with 9 bases lining up with TRBD2. CDR1 and CDR2 from the germline V gene are MNHEY and SVGAGI. The CDR3 sequence is 12 residues long. Germline trimming cut 8 bases from V and 2 bases from J; bases unmatched to any gene: 1. CDR3: CASGGGAYEQYF. The CDR3, as DNA: TGTGCCAGCGGCGGGGGGGCCTACGAGCAGTACTTC.

This clone was seen only a few times. The rearrangement links TRBV3-1 (or the pseudogene TRBV3-2) to TRBJ2-1; possibly TRBD1 for D (6 bases). This CDR3 contains 12 residues. Trimming left V 1 base short and J 9 bases short, with 7 bases between. Germline V gene data show CDR1 as LGHDT and CDR2 as YNNKEL (reference sequence). CDR3 in DNA: TGTGCCAGCAGCCAAGGAGGGGGTGAGCAGTTCTTC. Its translation: CASSQGGGEQFF.

V and J are TRBV4-3 and TRBJ1-5; D ambiguous. V was trimmed by 3 bases and J by 10 bases, leaving 13 bases between them. There are 13 residues in the CDR3. Germline CDR1 and CDR2: LGHNA and YSLEER. The CDR3 DNA is TGCGCCAGCAGCCACGACCCCGCGGCTCCCCAGCATTTT. It encodes CASSHDPAAPQHF.

V is TRBV29-1 and J is TRBJ2-7, with a tentative D call TRBD1 (6 bases). This CDR3 region has 14 residues. CDR1 is SQVTM, CDR2 ANQGSEA, per germline. Trimming left V 5 bases short and J 2 bases short, with 16 bases between. Written as DNA, the CDR3 is TGCAGCGTTCAAGGACAGACGAATACCTACGAGCAGTACTTC. The encoded protein is CSVQGQTNTYEQYF.

The genes are TRBV19 and TRBJ2-1; 11 bases align to TRBD1. Trimming took 7 bases from V and 8 from J; bases not matched to a gene: 7. The V gene's germline CDR1 is LNHDA and CDR2 SQIVND (reference sequence). The CDR3 is 14 residues long. CDR3 DNA sequence: TGTGCCAGTAATTGGGACAGGGGGGGCGATGAGCAGTTCTTC. This gives the protein CASNWDRGGDEQFF.

The gene calls are TRBV14 and TRBJ2-1; possibly TRBD2 for D (6 bases). The ends were cut back, 4 bases at V and 8 bases at J, with 18 bases in the middle. This CDR3 region has 15 residues. The germline gives CDR1 SGHDN, CDR2 FVKESK. The CDR3 DNA sequence: TGTGCCAGCAGCCCATTCGGGGGAGCCCTCGATGAGCAGTTCTTC. It encodes CASSPFGGALDEQFF.

V is TRBV28 and J is TRBJ1-4; 7 bases align to TRBD1. V gave up 5 bases and J gave up 4 bases; unmatched junction bases: 10. Germline CDR1 reads MDHEN; CDR2 reads SYDVKM. The CDR3 spans 16 residues. The CDR3 DNA reads as TGTGCCAGCAGTAGGGTACAGGGGTCAGGTAATGAAAAACTGTTTTTT. This codes for CASSRVQGSGNEKLFF.

The chain uses TRBV7-2 and TRBJ1-2; weak D call: TRBD1 (5 bases). The CDR3 is 13 amino acids. The germline V gene encodes CDR1 SGHTA and CDR2 FQGNSA. The V gene lost 5 bases and the J gene lost 4 bases, with 11 bases spanning the gap. The CDR3 coding sequence is TGTGCCAGCAGCGCTGGGCAGGGCTATGGCTACACCTTC. This sequence encodes CASSAGQGYGYTF.

The chain combines TRBV12-3 or TRBV12-4 with TRBJ1-2; D may be TRBD1 (6 bases). Trimming removed 5 bases from V and 5 bases from J, with 12 bases in between. CDR3 size: 13 residues. The CDR3 sequence is CASSLRGGYGYTF. Here the CDR3 DNA reads TGTGCCAGCAGTCTCAGGGGAGGGTATGGCTACACCTTC.

This clone appeared a single time. The rearrangement joins TRBV18 to TRBJ2-1; 12 positions match TRBD1. The V and J ends lost 8 bases and 5 bases, in that order; junction bases with no gene match: 10. CDR3 length: 16 amino acids. Germline V gene sequence: CDR1 KGHSH, CDR2 LQKENI. The CDR3 coding sequence is TGTGCCAGCGCCCCAGGGGGACAGGGGGCGAACAATGAGCAGTTCTTC. This encodes CASAPGGQGANNEQFF.

The chain joins TRBV10-1 to TRBJ2-3, with unresolved D. In germline, CDR1 is WNHNN, CDR2 SYGVQD (reference sequence). V was trimmed by 6 bases and J by 6 bases, leaving 10 bases between them. The CDR3 contains 12 residues. The chain's CDR3 is CASSQARDTQYF. DNA for the CDR3: TGCGCCAGCAGCCAGGCTCGCGATACGCAGTATTTT.

V and J are TRBV12-3 or TRBV12-4 and TRBJ2-5, with 8 positions matching TRBD1. The V gene end was trimmed by 3 bases and the J gene end by 5 bases; junction bases not matched to a gene: 2. The CDR3 runs 13 residues. CDR3 in DNA: TGTGCCAGCAGTTTCCGACAGGGGGAGACCCAGTACTTC. Translated: CASSFRQGETQYF.